These 20 T cell receptor delta chains were sequenced from one sample in a study of gamma-delta chains in newborns, infants, children. TCRdb called clones from the reads again using CATT. The sample lists approximately 12,000 delta-chain clones, about 8.6% occurring once. Sequenced input: blood. These receptors were obtained from a child who was a newborn, infant or young child, either healthy, febrile or measles-vaccinated (not recorded which).

This chain joins TRDV2 and TRDJ1, with 12 positions matching TRDD3. As TCRdb names no J gene, one was assigned here on the basis of a DNA match to germline. This CDR3 is built from 19 residues. V was pared by 1 base and J by 0 bases, with 11 bases of the junction left unmatched. Germline V gene lookup returns CDR1 GEAIGNYY and CDR2 EKD. The CDR3 sequence is CACDTSFLGDTQYTDKLIF. In DNA, the CDR3 is TGTGCCTGTGACACTTCCTTTCTGGGGGATACGCAGTACACCGATAAACTCATCTTT.

With regard to this clone: Other DNA sequences in the same sample also yield this CDR3. This chain uses TRDV2 with TRDJ1, with 11 bases aligning to TRDD3. The germline CDR1 and CDR2 sequences are GEAIGNYY and EKD. Unmatched junction bases numbered 2, after V lost 0 bases and J lost 3 bases. CDR3 length equals 15 residues. CDR3 in DNA: TGTGCCTGTGACACCTGGGGGATACGCGCCGATAAACTCATCTTT. The encoded protein is CACDTWGIRADKLIF.

Comment on this clone: At one boundary the junction diverges from the germline segment, which might be a read error. The chain has TRDV2 and TRDJ2; 10 positions agree with TRDD3. The CDR3 sequence is 17 residues long. The germline gives CDR1 GEAIGNYY, CDR2 EKD. DNA of the CDR3: TGTGCCTGTGACACCGTGGGGGATACTGCTTTGACAGCACAACCCTTCTTT. It translates to CACDTVGDTALTAQPFF.

V and J are TRDV2 and TRDJ1, with 8 bases matching TRDD3. The V and J ends lost 0 bases and 0 bases, in that order; junction bases with no gene match: 11. The CDR3 totals 18 residues. Germline V CDR1 and CDR2: GEAIGNYY, EKD. CDR3 coding DNA: TGTGCCTGTGACACCCTCCTTCCCGAACTGGGGGACACCGATAAACTCATCTTT. Translating it yields CACDTLLPELGDTDKLIF.

The rearrangement joins TRDV2 to TRDJ1, with TRDD3 identical over 12 bases. The CDR3 has 17 residues. Trimming removed 3 bases from V and 0 bases from J; junction bases left unmatched: 7. Germline V gene sequence: CDR1 GEAIGNYY, CDR2 EKD. Here the CDR3 reads CACDSLLGDTHTDKLIF. The CDR3 bases are TGTGCCTGTGACTCTCTACTGGGGGATACCCACACCGATAAACTCATCTTT.

A few counts support this clone. The rearrangement links TRDV2 to TRDJ1; 10 bases agree with TRDD3. The germline CDR1 and CDR2 sequences are GEAIGNYY and EKD. Germline trimming cut 2 bases from V and 3 bases from J; bases unmatched to any gene: 2. CDR3 size: 14 residues. The chain's CDR3 is CACDKWGIPDKLIF. For the CDR3, the DNA is TGTGCCTGTGACAAATGGGGGATACCCGATAAACTCATCTTT.

This clone was detected only a few times. The chain combines TRDV2 with TRDJ1; TRDD3 might be the D (5 bases). The germline V gene encodes CDR1 GEAIGNYY and CDR2 EKD. CDR3 length: 14 residues. The ends were cut back, 3 bases at V and 2 bases at J, with 12 bases in the middle. CDR3 region: CACDRLGWTDKLIF. CDR3 DNA sequence: TGTGCCTGTGACCGCCTGGGTTGGACCGATAAACTCATCTTT.

This clone came up a few times. V is TRDV2 and J is TRDJ1, with 7 bases that match TRDD3. The CDR3 runs to 17 residues. Germline V gene sequence: CDR1 GEAIGNYY, CDR2 EKD. The J segment lost 0 bases and the V segment lost 1 base, leaving 10 bases of the junction unmatched. Written as DNA, the CDR3 is TGTGCCTGTGACACAGCAGGGGGATCCAAGTACACCGATAAACTCATCTTT. It translates to CACDTAGGSKYTDKLIF.

V usage is TRDV2 and J usage is TRDJ3; 12 bases fit TRDD3. Since TCRdb gives no J gene, matching the DNA to germline was used here to assign it. CDR1 and CDR2 (germline): GEAIGNYY, EKD. The CDR3 consists of 21 residues. V lost 2 bases and J lost 0; bases outside the gene matches: 10. The CDR3 region is CACDRVLGDTFSSWDTRQMFF. The CDR3 nucleotides read TGTGCCTGTGACAGAGTACTGGGGGATACTTTTAGCTCCTGGGACACCCGACAGATGTTTTTC.

The rearrangement links TRDV2 to TRDJ1; TRDD3 agrees at 13 bases. No J gene is reported in TCRdb; it was inferred here by comparing the DNA with germline. The V gene's germline CDR1 is GEAIGNYY and CDR2 EKD. This CDR3 region has 19 residues. The junction had 14 bases not matched to a gene; V was cut back by 3 bases and J by 2 bases. The DNA of the CDR3 is TGTGCCTGTGACCGTGTACTGGGGGATACGCATTCAAGGACCGATAAACTCATCTTT. Amino acid sequence: CACDRVLGDTHSRTDKLIF.

Only a few counts were recorded for this clone. The chain links TRDV2 to TRDJ1, with TRDD3 as a possible D gene (5 bases). V was trimmed by 0 bases and J by 0 bases, leaving 16 bases between them. The CDR3 is made up of 17 amino acids. CDR1 GEAIGNYY and CDR2 EKD come from the germline V gene. The CDR3 nucleotides are TGTGCCTGTGACACCCTCCTCGGGGGGGCCCACACCGATAAACTCATCTTT. It translates to CACDTLLGGAHTDKLIF.

In its sample, this clone was seen a few times. The CDR3 nucleotides read TGTGCCTGTGACACGTTGTCCTTAAGCCCCGATAAACTCATCTTT. This codes for CACDTLSLSPDKLIF. This chain joins TRDV2 and TRDJ1, with unresolved D. With 1 base removed from V and 3 bases from J, the gap between germline ends came to 14 bases. Germline loops: CDR1 GEAIGNYY, CDR2 EKD. The CDR3 sequence is 15 residues long.

This clone was counted between two and nine times. This sequence joins TRDV2 and TRDJ1, with TRDD3 identical over 10 bases. Trimming at V came to 5 bases and at J to 0 bases, leaving 17 bases not matched to a gene. The germline V gene encodes CDR1 GEAIGNYY and CDR2 EKD. The CDR3 extends over 19 amino acids. The CDR3 bases are TGTGCCTGTGGCCCCGTACGTACTGGGGGATTGAGGTACACCGATAAACTCATCTTT. This sequence encodes CACGPVRTGGLRYTDKLIF.

The rearrangement links TRDV2 to TRDJ1; D may be TRDD3 (5 bases). V gave up 0 bases and J gave up 2 bases, with 24 bases separating them. Germline V CDR1 and CDR2: GEAIGNYY, EKD. CDR3 length: 19 residues. CDR3 nucleotide sequence: TGTGCCTGTGACACCATTTCTTTACCAACTTCAGGGGGTACCGATAAACTCATCTTT. Protein: CACDTISLPTSGGTDKLIF.

This clone occurred a few times. This chain joins TRDV2 and TRDJ1, with 8 bases aligning to TRDD3. Trimming took 1 base from V and 0 from J; bases not matched to a gene: 18. The CDR3 is 20 amino acids. CDR1 GEAIGNYY and CDR2 EKD come from the germline V gene. The CDR3 DNA reads TGTGCCTGTGACACTTTAGAAGGAATCGGACTGGGGGCCTACACCGATAAACTCATCTTT. This encodes CACDTLEGIGLGAYTDKLIF.

The V gene is TRDV2, the J gene TRDJ1; weak D call: TRDD3 (5 bases). V was shortened by 0 bases and J by 0 bases, with 19 bases between the two germline ends. This CDR3 has 18 amino acids. From germline, CDR1 is GEAIGNYY and CDR2 EKD. The CDR3, as DNA: TGTGCCTGTGACACCCTACAACTGCGTACTGGAGACACCGATAAACTCATCTTT. It codes for CACDTLQLRTGDTDKLIF.

There are a few counts of this clone. Germline and junction disagree at one end, which may indicate a read error. The gene calls are TRDV2 and TRDJ1; 9 bases match TRDD3. CDR1 GEAIGNYY and CDR2 EKD come from the germline V gene. The CDR3 totals 21 residues. The CDR3 reads CACATLVGTGGTGAYTDKLIF. CDR3 nucleotides: TGTGCCTGTGCCACCTTGGTTGGTACTGGGGGAACGGGAGCTTACACCGATAAACTCATCTTT.

This clone was counted a few times. This specimen includes other DNA sequences encoding the same CDR3. The chain uses TRDV2 and TRDJ1; perhaps TRDD3 as D (6 bases). The germline V and J ends were trimmed by 7 bases and 0 bases, with 17 bases remaining between them. There are 15 residues in the CDR3. CDR1 and CDR2 (germline): GEAIGNYY, EKD. The CDR3 protein is CACDSLGEYTDKLIF. The CDR3, as DNA: TGTGCCTGCGACTCACTGGGAGAGTACACCGATAAACTCATCTTT.

This clone has just a few counts. Possible read error: a much larger clone is one base away. The sample carries other DNA sequences with the same CDR3. The chain couples TRDV2 to TRDJ1, with TRDD3 matching 7 bases. The V gene's germline CDR1 is GEAIGNYY and CDR2 EKD. The CDR3 consists of 15 residues. Unmatched junction bases numbered 5, after V lost 2 bases and J lost 0 bases. The CDR3 protein is CACDSVGEYTDKLIF. DNA for the CDR3: TGTGCCTGTGACAGCGTGGGGGAGTACACCGATAAACTCATCTTT.

This clone was detected only a few times. This rearrangement joins TRDV2 to TRDJ1; 7 bases are a match to TRDD3. The germline gives CDR1 GEAIGNYY, CDR2 EKD. The CDR3 runs 17 residues. The V segment lost 4 bases and the J segment 0 bases; nucleotides outside the gene matches: 13. The CDR3 is CACDRLGALRYTDKLIF. In DNA, the CDR3 is TGTGCCTGTGATAGGCTGGGGGCTCTAAGATACACCGATAAACTCATCTTT.